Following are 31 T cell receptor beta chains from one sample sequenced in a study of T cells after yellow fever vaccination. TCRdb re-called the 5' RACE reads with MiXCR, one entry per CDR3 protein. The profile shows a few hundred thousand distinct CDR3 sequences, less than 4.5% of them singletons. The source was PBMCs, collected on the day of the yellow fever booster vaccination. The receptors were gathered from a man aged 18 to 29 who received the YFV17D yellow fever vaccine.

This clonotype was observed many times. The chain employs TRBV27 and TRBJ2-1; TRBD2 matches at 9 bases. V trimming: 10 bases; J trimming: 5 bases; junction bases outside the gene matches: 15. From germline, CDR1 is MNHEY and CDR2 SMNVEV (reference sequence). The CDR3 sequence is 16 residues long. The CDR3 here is CATPIPLAGFHNEQFF. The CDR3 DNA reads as TGTGCCACACCCATCCCCCTAGCGGGGTTTCACAATGAGCAGTTCTTC.

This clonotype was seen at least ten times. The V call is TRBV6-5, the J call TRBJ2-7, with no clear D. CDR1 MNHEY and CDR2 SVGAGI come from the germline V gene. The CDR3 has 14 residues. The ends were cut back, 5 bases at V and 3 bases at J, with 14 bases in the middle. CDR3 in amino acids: CASSPTRPLYEQYV. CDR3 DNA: TGTGCCAGCAGTCCTACCAGGCCCCTCTACGAGCAGTACGTC.

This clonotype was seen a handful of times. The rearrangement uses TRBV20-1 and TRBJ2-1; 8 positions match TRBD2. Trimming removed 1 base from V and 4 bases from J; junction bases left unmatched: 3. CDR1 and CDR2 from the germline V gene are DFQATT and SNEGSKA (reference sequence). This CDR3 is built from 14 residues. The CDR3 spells CSARGGGPYNEQFF. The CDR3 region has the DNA TGCAGTGCTAGAGGCGGGGGGCCATACAATGAGCAGTTCTTC.

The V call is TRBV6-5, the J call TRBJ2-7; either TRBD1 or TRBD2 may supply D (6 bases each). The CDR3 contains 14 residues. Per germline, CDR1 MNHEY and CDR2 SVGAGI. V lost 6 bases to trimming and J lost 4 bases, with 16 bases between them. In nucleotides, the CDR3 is TGTGCCAGCAGACGGGGGACACCCGAGTACGAGCAGTACTTC. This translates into CASRRGTPEYEQYF.

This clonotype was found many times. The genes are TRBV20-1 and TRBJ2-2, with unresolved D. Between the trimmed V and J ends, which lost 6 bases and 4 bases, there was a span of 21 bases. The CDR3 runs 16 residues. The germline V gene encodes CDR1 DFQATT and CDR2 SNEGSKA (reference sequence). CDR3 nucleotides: TGCAGTGCACGACCCCTGGAAGGATATGGCACCGGGGAGCTGTTTTTT. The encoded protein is CSARPLEGYGTGELFF.

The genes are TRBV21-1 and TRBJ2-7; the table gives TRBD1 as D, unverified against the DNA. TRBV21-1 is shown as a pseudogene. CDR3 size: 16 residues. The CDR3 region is CASSRELPPGFGEQYV. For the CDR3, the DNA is TGTGCCAGCAGCAGAGAGTTGCCACCGGGTTTTGGGGAGCAGTACGTC.

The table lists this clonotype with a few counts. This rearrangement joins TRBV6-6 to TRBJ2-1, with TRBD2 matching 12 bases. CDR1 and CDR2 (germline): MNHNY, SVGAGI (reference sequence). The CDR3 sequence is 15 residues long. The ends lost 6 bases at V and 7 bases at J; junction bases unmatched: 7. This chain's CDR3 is CASRSSGGAGNEQFF. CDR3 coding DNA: TGTGCCAGCAGATCTAGCGGGGGGGCTGGAAATGAGCAGTTCTTC.

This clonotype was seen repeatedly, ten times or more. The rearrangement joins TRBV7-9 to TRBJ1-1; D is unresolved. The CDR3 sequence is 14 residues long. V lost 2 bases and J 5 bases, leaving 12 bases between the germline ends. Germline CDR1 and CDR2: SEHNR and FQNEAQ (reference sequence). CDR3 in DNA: TGTGCCAGCAGCTTAATCAGGCAAAGGACTGAAGCTTTCTTT. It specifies CASSLIRQRTEAFF. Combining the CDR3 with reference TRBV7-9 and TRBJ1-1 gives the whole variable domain DTGVSQNPRHKITKRGQNVTFRCDPISEHNRLYWYRQTLGQGPEFLTYFQNEAQLEKSRLLSDRFSAERPKGSFSTLEIQRTEQGDSAMYLCASSLIRQRTEAFFGQGTRLTVV.

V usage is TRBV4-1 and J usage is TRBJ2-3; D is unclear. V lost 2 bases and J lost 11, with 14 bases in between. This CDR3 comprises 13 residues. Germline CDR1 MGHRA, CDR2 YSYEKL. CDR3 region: CASSQRQLLGQYF. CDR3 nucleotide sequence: TGCGCCAGCAGCCAAAGACAACTGTTAGGGCAGTATTTT.

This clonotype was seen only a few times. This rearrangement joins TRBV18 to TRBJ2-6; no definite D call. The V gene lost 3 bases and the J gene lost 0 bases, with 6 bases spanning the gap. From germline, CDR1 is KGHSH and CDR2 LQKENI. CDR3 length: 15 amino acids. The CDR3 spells CASSPMISGANVLTF. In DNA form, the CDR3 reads TGTGCCAGCTCACCTATGATCTCTGGGGCCAACGTCCTGACTTTC.

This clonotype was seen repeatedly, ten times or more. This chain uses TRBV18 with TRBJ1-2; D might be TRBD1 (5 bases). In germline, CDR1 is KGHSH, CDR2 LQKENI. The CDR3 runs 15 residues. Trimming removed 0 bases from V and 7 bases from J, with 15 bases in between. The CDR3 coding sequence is TGTGCCAGCTCACCACCGACGACAGAAGACTCTGGCTACACCTTC. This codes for CASSPPTTEDSGYTF.

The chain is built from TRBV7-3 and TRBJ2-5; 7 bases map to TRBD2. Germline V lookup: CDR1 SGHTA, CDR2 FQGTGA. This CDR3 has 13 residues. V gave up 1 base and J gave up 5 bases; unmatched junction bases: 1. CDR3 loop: CASSLMREETQYF. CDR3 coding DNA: TGTGCCAGCAGCTTAATGCGGGAGGAGACCCAGTACTTC.

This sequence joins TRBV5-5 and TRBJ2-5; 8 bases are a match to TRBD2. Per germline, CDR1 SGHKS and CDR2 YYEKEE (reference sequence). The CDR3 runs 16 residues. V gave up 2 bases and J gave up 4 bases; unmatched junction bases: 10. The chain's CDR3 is CASSLGASGGRETQYF. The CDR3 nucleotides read TGTGCCAGCAGCTTAGGAGCGAGCGGGGGAAGAGAGACCCAGTACTTC.

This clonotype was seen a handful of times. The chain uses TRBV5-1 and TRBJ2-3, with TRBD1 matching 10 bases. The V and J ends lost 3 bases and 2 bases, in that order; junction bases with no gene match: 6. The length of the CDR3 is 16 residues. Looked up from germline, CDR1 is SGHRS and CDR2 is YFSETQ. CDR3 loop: CASSSAGQGNTDTQYF. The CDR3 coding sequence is TGCGCCAGCAGCTCCGCGGGACAGGGGAACACAGATACGCAGTATTTT. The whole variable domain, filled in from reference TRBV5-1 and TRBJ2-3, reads KAGVTQTPRYLIKTRGQQVTLSCSPISGHRSVSWYQQTPGQGLQFLFEYFSETQRNKGNFPGRFSGRQFSNSRSEMNVSTLELGDSALYLCASSSAGQGNTDTQYFGPGTRLTVL.

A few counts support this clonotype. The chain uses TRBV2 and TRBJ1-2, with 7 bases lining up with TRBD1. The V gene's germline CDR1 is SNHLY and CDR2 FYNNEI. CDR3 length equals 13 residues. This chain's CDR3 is CVMQGQPNYGYTF. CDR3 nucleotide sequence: TGTGTCATGCAGGGACAGCCTAACTATGGCTACACCTTC.

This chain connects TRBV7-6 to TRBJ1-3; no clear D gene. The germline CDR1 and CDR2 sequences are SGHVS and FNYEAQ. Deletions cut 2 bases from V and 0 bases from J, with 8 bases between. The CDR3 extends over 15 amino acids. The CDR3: CASSLSGSSGNTIYF. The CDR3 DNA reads TGTGCCAGCAGCTTATCGGGGAGCTCTGGAAACACCATATATTTT. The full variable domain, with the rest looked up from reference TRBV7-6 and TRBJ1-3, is GAGVSQSPRYKVTKRGQDVALRCDPISGHVSLYWYRQALGQGPEFLTYFNYEAQQDKSGLPNDRFSAERPEGSISTLTIQRTEQRDSAMYRCASSLSGSSGNTIYFGEGSWLTVV.

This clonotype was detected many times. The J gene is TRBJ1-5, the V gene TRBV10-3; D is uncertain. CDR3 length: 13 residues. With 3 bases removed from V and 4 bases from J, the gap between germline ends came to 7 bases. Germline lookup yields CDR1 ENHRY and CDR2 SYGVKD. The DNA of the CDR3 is TGTGCCATCAGTGAATTATCGAATCAGCCCCAGCATTTT. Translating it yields CAISELSNQPQHF.

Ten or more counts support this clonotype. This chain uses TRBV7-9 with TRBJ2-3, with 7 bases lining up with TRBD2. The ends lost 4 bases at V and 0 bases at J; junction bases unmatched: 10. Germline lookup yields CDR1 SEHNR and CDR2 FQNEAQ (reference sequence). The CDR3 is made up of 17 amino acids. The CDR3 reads CASSSGLNDASTDTQYF. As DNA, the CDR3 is TGTGCCAGCAGCTCGGGACTAAACGACGCCAGCACAGATACGCAGTATTTT.

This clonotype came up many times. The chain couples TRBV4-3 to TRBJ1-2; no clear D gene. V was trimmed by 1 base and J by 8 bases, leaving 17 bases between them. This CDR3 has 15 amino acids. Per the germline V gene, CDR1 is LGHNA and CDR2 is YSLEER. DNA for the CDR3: TGCGCCAGCAGCCAAGTTAACAGACTTAATGACGGCTACACCTTC. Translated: CASSQVNRLNDGYTF.

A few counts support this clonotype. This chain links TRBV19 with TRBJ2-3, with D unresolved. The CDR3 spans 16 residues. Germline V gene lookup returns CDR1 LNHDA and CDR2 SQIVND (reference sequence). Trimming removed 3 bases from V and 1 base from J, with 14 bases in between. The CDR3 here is CASSISGPRGTDTQYF. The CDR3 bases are TGTGCCAGTAGTATTTCCGGTCCGAGAGGCACAGATACGCAGTATTTT.

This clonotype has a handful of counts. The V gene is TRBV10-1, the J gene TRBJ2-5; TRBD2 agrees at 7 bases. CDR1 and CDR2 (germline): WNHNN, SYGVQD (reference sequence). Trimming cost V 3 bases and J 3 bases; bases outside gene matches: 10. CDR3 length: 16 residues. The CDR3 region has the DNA TGCGCCAGCAGTGATTCGGGAGGAGTGGAGAAAGAGACCCAGTACTTC. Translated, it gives CASSDSGGVEKETQYF.

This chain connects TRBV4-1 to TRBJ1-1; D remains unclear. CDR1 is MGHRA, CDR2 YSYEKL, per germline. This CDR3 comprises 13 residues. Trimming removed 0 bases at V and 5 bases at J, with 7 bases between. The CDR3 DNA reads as TGCGCCAGCAGCCAAGAGGATGGAACTGAAGCTTTCTTT. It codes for CASSQEDGTEAFF.

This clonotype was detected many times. The CDR3 DNA sequence: TGTGCCAGCCTTTCGGCAGATACGCAGTATTTT. Protein: CASLSADTQYF. This sequence joins TRBV28 and TRBJ2-3; no clear D gene. CDR3 length: 11 amino acids. The ends were cut back, 8 bases at V and 4 bases at J, with 7 bases in the middle. CDR1 is MDHEN and CDR2 is SYDVKM in the germline V gene.

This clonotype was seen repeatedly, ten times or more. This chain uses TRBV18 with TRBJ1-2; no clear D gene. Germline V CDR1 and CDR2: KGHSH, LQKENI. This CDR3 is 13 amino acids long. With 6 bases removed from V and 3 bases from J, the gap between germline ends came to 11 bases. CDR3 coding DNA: TGTGCCAGCTCCCTGCAGGATGACTATGGCTACACCTTC. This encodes CASSLQDDYGYTF.

The CDR3 DNA reads TGTGCCAGCAGCCCTAGTGAGCAGTTCTTC. It specifies CASSPSEQFF. This chain links TRBV7-9 with TRBJ2-1; D gene unclear. Trimming removed 5 bases from V and 9 bases from J, with 5 bases in between. In germline, CDR1 is SEHNR, CDR2 FQNEAQ (reference sequence). This CDR3 region has 10 residues.

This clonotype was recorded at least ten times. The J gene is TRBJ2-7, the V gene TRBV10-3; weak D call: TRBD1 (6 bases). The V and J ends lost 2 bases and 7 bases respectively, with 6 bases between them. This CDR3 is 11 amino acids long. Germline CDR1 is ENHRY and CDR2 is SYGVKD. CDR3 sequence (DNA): TGTGCCATCAGTGAGGGGACAGAGCAGTACGTC. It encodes CAISEGTEQYV.

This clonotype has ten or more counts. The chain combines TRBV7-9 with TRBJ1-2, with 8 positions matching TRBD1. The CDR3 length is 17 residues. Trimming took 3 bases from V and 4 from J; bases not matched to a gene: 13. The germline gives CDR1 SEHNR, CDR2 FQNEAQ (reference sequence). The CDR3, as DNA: TGTGCCAGCAGCTTGCCCCCGGGACAGGATGCAATCTATGGCTACACCTTC. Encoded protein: CASSLPPGQDAIYGYTF. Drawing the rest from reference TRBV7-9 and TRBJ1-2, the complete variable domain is DTGVSQNPRHKITKRGQNVTFRCDPISEHNRLYWYRQTLGQGPEFLTYFQNEAQLEKSRLLSDRFSAERPKGSFSTLEIQRTEQGDSAMYLCASSLPPGQDAIYGYTFGSGTRLTVV.

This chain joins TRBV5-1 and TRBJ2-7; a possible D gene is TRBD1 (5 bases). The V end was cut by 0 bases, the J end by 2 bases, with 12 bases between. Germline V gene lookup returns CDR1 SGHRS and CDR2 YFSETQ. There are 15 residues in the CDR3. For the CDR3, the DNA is TGCGCCAGCAGCTTGGACGGCAGGGAACCCTACGAGCAGTACTTC. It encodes CASSLDGREPYEQYF.

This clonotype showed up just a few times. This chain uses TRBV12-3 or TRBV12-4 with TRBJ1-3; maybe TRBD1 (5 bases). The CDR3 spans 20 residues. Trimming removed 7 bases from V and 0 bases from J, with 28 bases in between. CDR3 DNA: TGTGCCAGCACCAGCCCCGGGACCACTATCCCCCCCCACTCTGGAAACACCATATATTTT. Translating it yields CASTSPGTTIPPHSGNTIYF.

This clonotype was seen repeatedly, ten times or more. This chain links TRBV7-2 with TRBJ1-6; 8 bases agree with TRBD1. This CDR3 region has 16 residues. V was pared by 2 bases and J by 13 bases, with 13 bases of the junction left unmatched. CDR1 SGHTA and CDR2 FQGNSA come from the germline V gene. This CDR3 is CASSLFAGGFSTPLHF. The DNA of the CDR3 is TGTGCCAGCAGCTTATTTGCAGGGGGCTTCTCTACCCCCCTCCACTTT.

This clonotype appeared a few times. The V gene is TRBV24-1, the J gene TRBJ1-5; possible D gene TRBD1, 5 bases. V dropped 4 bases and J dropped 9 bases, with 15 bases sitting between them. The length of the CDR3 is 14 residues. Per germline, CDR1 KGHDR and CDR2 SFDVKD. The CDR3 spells CATSERVLGGPQHF. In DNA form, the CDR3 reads TGTGCCACCAGTGAAAGGGTTCTCGGGGGGCCCCAGCATTTT.